Listed below are T cell receptor beta chains from one sample, sequenced in a study of PD-1 blockade in classical Hodgkin lymphoma. Method: immunoSEQ multiplex PCR; TCRdb's copy keeps in-frame clones and lacks some. The repertoire holds some 49,000 clones, with approximately 91% as singletons. Sequencing used peripheral blood mononuclear cells (PBMCs). Receptor source: a human donor with classical Hodgkin lymphoma. Both conserved end residues are part of each CDR3. A D gene is named only where the DNA matches it firmly. Only some rows state a clone size, as once, few, many or a class for expanded clones.

d_gene: TRBD2
j_gene: TRBJ2-3
abundance: NA
v_gene: TRBV30
CDR3aa: CAWRLAGGTDTQYF
CDR3nt: TGTGCCTGGAGGCTAGCGGGAGGCACAGATACGCAGTATTTT

d_gene: TRBD1
j_gene: TRBJ2-7
abundance: NA
v_gene: TRBV6-6
CDR3aa: CASSYKGASGEQYF
CDR3nt: TGTGCCAGCAGTTACAAGGGGGCTTCGGGGGAGCAGTACTTC

d_gene: TRBD1
j_gene: TRBJ1-1
abundance: NA
v_gene: TRBV7-3
CDR3aa: CASSLGGGANTEAFF
CDR3nt: TGTGCCAGCAGCTTAGGAGGGGGCGCGAACACTGAAGCTTTCTTT

d_gene: NA
j_gene: TRBJ1-1
abundance: NA
v_gene: TRBV18
CDR3aa: CASSPGQYNTEAFF
CDR3nt: TGTGCCAGCTCACCAGGACAGTACAACACTGAAGCTTTCTTT

d_gene: NA
j_gene: TRBJ1-1
abundance: NA
v_gene: TRBV28
CDR3aa: CATKSTVTEAFF
CDR3nt: TGTGCCACCAAATCGACGGTCACTGAAGCTTTCTTT

d_gene: NA
j_gene: TRBJ2-3
abundance: NA
v_gene: TRBV5-4
CDR3aa: CASSFGHFTDTQYF
CDR3nt: TGTGCCAGCAGCTTTGGGCATTTCACAGATACGCAGTATTTT

d_gene: NA
j_gene: TRBJ2-1
abundance: once
v_gene: TRBV11-3
CDR3aa: CASSHGAVSYNEQFF
CDR3nt: TGTGCCAGCAGCCATGGGGCGGTTTCCTACAATGAGCAGTTCTTC

d_gene: NA
j_gene: TRBJ2-1
abundance: NA
v_gene: TRBV9
CDR3aa: CASSPGLTSYNEQFF
CDR3nt: TGTGCCAGCAGCCCAGGACTAACCTCCTACAATGAGCAGTTCTTC

d_gene: TRBD1
j_gene: TRBJ1-1
abundance: NA
v_gene: TRBV2
CDR3aa: CASSADRSTEAFF
CDR3nt: TGTGCCAGCAGTGCGGACAGGAGCACTGAAGCTTTCTTT

d_gene: NA
j_gene: TRBJ2-1
abundance: NA
v_gene: TRBV2
CDR3aa: CASSLDTYSYNEQFF
CDR3nt: TGTGCCAGCAGTCTGGACACTTACTCCTACAATGAGCAGTTCTTC

d_gene: NA
j_gene: TRBJ1-4
abundance: NA
v_gene: TRBV2
CDR3aa: CASSRQATNEKLFF
CDR3nt: TGTGCCAGCAGCAGACAGGCAACTAATGAAAAACTGTTTTTT

d_gene: TRBD2
j_gene: TRBJ2-3
abundance: NA
v_gene: TRBV4-1
CDR3aa: CASSQLAGTSTDTQYF
CDR3nt: TGCGCCAGCAGCCAACTAGCGGGAACGAGCACAGATACGCAGTATTTT

d_gene: NA
j_gene: TRBJ1-3
abundance: NA
v_gene: TRBV19
CDR3aa: CASSITWTSSGNTIYF
CDR3nt: TGTGCCAGTAGTATTACTTGGACAAGCTCTGGAAACACCATATATTTT

d_gene: NA
j_gene: TRBJ1-1
abundance: NA
v_gene: TRBV2
CDR3aa: CASSVSPNTEAFF
CDR3nt: TGTGCCAGCAGTGTATCACCGAACACTGAAGCTTTCTTT

d_gene: TRBD1
j_gene: TRBJ1-4
abundance: NA
v_gene: TRBV9
CDR3aa: CASSASKQGNEKLFF
CDR3nt: TGTGCCAGCAGCGCCAGCAAACAGGGGAATGAAAAACTGTTTTTT

d_gene: NA
j_gene: TRBJ2-1
abundance: NA
v_gene: TRBV27
CDR3aa: CASSSMGVNEQFF
CDR3nt: TGTGCCAGCAGTTCCATGGGGGTCAATGAGCAGTTCTTC

d_gene: NA
j_gene: TRBJ1-1
abundance: few
v_gene: TRBV7-2
CDR3aa: CASSLAADTEAFF
CDR3nt: TGTGCCAGCAGCTTGGCAGCGGACACTGAAGCTTTCTTT

d_gene: TRBD2
j_gene: TRBJ2-1
abundance: NA
v_gene: TRBV9
CDR3aa: CASSPQAGAPDEQFF
CDR3nt: TGTGCCAGCAGTCCACAGGCGGGAGCTCCCGATGAGCAGTTCTTC

d_gene: NA
j_gene: TRBJ2-2
abundance: NA
v_gene: TRBV29-1
CDR3aa: CSATGQNTGELFF
CDR3nt: TGCAGCGCTACGGGACAGAACACCGGGGAGCTGTTTTTT

d_gene: TRBD2
j_gene: TRBJ2-5
abundance: NA
v_gene: TRBV7-2
CDR3aa: CASSLLLAGEETQYF
CDR3nt: TGTGCCAGCAGCTTACTACTAGCGGGTGAAGAGACCCAGTACTTC

d_gene: NA
j_gene: TRBJ1-2
abundance: NA
v_gene: TRBV6-6
CDR3aa: CASSRVWGEGGYTF
CDR3nt: TGTGCCAGCAGTAGAGTCTGGGGAGAAGGAGGCTACACCTTC

d_gene: TRBD1
j_gene: TRBJ1-2
abundance: NA
v_gene: TRBV9
CDR3aa: CASSSRDRGSNGYTF
CDR3nt: TGTGCCAGCAGCTCCCGGGACAGGGGTTCCAATGGCTACACCTTC

d_gene: NA
j_gene: TRBJ1-1
abundance: NA
v_gene: TRBV19
CDR3aa: CASSPTPIQGEAFF
CDR3nt: TGTGCCAGTAGTCCGACTCCCATCCAAGGGGAAGCTTTCTTT

d_gene: TRBD1
j_gene: TRBJ2-7
abundance: NA
v_gene: TRBV28
CDR3aa: CASNPGQVRYEQYF
CDR3nt: TGTGCCAGCAACCCGGGACAGGTCCGCTACGAGCAGTACTTC

d_gene: NA
j_gene: TRBJ2-5
abundance: NA
v_gene: TRBV19
CDR3aa: CASSIGRKQETQYF
CDR3nt: TGTGCCAGTAGTATCGGGAGAAAGCAAGAGACCCAGTACTTC

d_gene: NA
j_gene: TRBJ2-1
abundance: once
v_gene: TRBV4-2
CDR3aa: CASSQDQTSFNEQFF
CDR3nt: TGTGCCAGCAGCCAAGATCAAACTAGCTTCAATGAGCAGTTCTTC

d_gene: NA
j_gene: TRBJ2-5
abundance: NA
v_gene: TRBV5-1
CDR3aa: CASSLGVQETQYF
CDR3nt: TGCGCCAGCAGCTTGGGGGTTCAAGAGACCCAGTACTTC

d_gene: NA
j_gene: TRBJ1-5
abundance: few
v_gene: TRBV9
CDR3aa: CASSVAAWGQPQHF
CDR3nt: TGTGCCAGCAGCGTAGCGGCGTGGGGTCAGCCCCAGCATTTT

d_gene: NA
j_gene: TRBJ2-7
abundance: NA
v_gene: TRBV21-1
CDR3aa: CASTIGFRTFSVAPFLVSYEQYF
CDR3nt: TGTGCCAGCACCATAGGGTTTAGAACGTTCTCGGTGGCTCCTTTTTTGGTTTCCTACGAGCAGTACTTC

d_gene: NA
j_gene: TRBJ1-6
abundance: NA
v_gene: TRBV9
CDR3aa: CASSRQAEDSPLHF
CDR3nt: TGTGCCAGCAGCCGCCAGGCGGAGGACTCACCCCTCCACTTT

d_gene: NA
j_gene: TRBJ2-1
abundance: NA
v_gene: TRBV19
CDR3aa: CASRARSSYNEQFF
CDR3nt: TGTGCCAGTAGAGCGAGAAGCTCCTACAATGAGCAGTTCTTC

d_gene: TRBD2
j_gene: TRBJ2-3
abundance: NA
v_gene: TRBV10-1
CDR3aa: CASKGGAGDTQYF
CDR3nt: TGCGCCAGCAAGGGAGGGGCAGGAGATACGCAGTATTTT

d_gene: NA
j_gene: TRBJ1-1
abundance: NA
v_gene: TRBV16
CDR3aa: CASSHQTGFTEAFF
CDR3nt: TGTGCCAGCAGCCACCAGACAGGCTTCACTGAAGCTTTCTTT